This T cell receptor (beta chain) was found in a study of cytomegalovirus exposure and HLA in healthy donors. The study's findings and limits: A later analysis appeared to link common viral pathogens to several of the most significant clusters. Associated with HLA alleles at 0.05 false discovery rate in a later analysis were around 17,000 TCR beta sequences. Reported findings show TCR beta sequences accurately forecast HLA-A and HLA-B alleles in most subjects.

The PCR employed 60 Vbeta primers together with 13 Jbeta primers. TCRdb's copy holds only in-frame clones and misses some; the assay was immunoSEQ multiplex PCR. The table includes approximately 170,000 clones, about 75% detected once. As to this clone: What it binds is unknown.

The clonotype comes from a male donor in good health and CMV-seropositive. What was sequenced was PBMCs.

The CDR3 nucleotides read TGTGCCAGTAGTATAGTTCACAGGGCTAATGAAAAACTGTTTTTT. Its translation: CASSIVHRANEKLFF. This chain connects TRBV19 to TRBJ1-4; TRBD1 might be the D (6 bases). Per the germline V gene, CDR1 is LNHDA and CDR2 is SQIVND (reference sequence). The CDR3 has 15 residues. The ends were cut back, 1 base at V and 3 bases at J, with 9 bases in the middle.